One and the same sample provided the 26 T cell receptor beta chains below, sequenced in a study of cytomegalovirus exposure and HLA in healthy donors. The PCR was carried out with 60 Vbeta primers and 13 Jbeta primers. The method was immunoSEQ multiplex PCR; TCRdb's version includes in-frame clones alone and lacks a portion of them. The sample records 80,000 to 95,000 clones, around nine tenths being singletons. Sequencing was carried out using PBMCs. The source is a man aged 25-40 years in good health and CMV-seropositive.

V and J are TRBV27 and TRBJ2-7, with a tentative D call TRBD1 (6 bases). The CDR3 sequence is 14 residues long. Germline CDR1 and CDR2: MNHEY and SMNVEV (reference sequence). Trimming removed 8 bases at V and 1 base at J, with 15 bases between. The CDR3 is CASGQTGSSYEQYF. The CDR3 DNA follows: TGTGCCAGCGGACAGACAGGATCTTCCTACGAGCAGTACTTC.

CDR3 nucleotides: TGTGCCAGCAGTCCCCGGACTAGCGGGAACAATGAGCAGTTCTTC. Translating it yields CASSPRTSGNNEQFF. This chain connects TRBV6-4 to TRBJ2-1; 12 positions match TRBD2. There are 15 residues in the CDR3. The V and J ends lost 5 bases and 5 bases, in that order; junction bases with no gene match: 4. From germline, CDR1 is MRHNA and CDR2 SNTAGT.

The CDR3 loop reads CSVVEADRGGNQPQHF. The CDR3 nucleotides read TGCAGCGTTGTAGAAGCGGACAGGGGAGGCAATCAGCCCCAGCATTTT. The V gene is TRBV29-1, the J gene TRBJ1-5; 9 bases fit TRBD1. This CDR3 comprises 16 residues. Germline loops: CDR1 SQVTM, CDR2 ANQGSEA. V lost 4 bases and J lost 2; bases outside the gene matches: 9.

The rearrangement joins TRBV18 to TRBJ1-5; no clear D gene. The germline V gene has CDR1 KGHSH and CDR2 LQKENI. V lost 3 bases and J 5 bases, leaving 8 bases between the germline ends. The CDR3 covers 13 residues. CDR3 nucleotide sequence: TGTGCCAGCTCACCTGGAGAGGATCAGCCCCAGCATTTT. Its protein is CASSPGEDQPQHF.

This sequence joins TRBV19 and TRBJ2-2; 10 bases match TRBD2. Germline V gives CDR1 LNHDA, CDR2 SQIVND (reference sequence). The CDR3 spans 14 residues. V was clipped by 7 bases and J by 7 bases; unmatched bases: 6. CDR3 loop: CASITSGMVGELFF. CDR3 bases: TGTGCCAGTATTACTAGCGGGATGGTCGGGGAGCTGTTTTTT.

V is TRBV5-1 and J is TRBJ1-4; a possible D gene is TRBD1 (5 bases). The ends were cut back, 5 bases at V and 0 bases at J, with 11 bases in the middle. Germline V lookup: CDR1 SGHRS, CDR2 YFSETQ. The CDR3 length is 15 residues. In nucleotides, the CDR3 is TGCGCCAGCAGTCGACAGACTGCAACTAATGAAAAACTGTTTTTT. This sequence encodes CASSRQTATNEKLFF.

This chain's CDR3 is CALDSLNTEAFF. The CDR3 DNA is TGTGCCTTGGACAGTTTGAACACTGAAGCTTTCTTT. The V gene is TRBV30, the J gene TRBJ1-1; D perhaps matches TRBD1 (6 bases). The germline V gene encodes CDR1 GTSNPN and CDR2 SVGIG (reference sequence). The CDR3 length is 12 residues. V was trimmed by 7 bases and J by 0 bases, leaving 9 bases between them.

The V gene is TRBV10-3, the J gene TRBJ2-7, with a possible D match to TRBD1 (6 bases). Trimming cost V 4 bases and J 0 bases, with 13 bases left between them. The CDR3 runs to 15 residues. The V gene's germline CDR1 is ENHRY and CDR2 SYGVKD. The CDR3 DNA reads TGTGCCATCAGTGGAGGGCAGGGGAGCTCCTACGAGCAGTACTTC. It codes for CAISGGQGSSYEQYF.

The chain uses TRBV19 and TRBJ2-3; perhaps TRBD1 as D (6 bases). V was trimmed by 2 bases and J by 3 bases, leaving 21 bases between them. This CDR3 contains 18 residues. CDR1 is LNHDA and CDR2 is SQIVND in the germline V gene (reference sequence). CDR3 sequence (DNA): TGTGCCAGTAGTATATCGCCCGGCCAGGGGTCGGGAACAGATACGCAGTATTTT. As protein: CASSISPGQGSGTDTQYF.

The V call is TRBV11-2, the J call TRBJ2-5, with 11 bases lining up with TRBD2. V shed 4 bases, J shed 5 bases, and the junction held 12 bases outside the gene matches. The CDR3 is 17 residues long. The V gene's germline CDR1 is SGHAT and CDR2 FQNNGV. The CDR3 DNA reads TGTGCCAGCAGCTGGATAGGGGTTAGCGGGAGGGGGGAGACCCAGTACTTC. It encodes CASSWIGVSGRGETQYF.

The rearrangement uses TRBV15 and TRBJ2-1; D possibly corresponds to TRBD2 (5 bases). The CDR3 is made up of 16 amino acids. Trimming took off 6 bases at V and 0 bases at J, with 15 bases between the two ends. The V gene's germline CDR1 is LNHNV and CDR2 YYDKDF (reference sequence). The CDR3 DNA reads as TGTGCCACCAGTAAAGGACTGTCGAGCTCCTACAATGAGCAGTTCTTC. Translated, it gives CATSKGLSSSYNEQFF.

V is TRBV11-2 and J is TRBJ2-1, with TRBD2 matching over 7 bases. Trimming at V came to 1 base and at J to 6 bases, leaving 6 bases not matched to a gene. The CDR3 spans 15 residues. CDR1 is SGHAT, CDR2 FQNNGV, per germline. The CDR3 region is CASSLGATSANEQFF. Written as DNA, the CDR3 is TGTGCCAGCAGCTTAGGGGCTACTAGCGCCAATGAGCAGTTCTTC.

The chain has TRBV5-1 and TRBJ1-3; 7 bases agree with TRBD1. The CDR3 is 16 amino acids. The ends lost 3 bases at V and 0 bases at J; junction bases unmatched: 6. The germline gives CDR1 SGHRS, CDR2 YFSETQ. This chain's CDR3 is CASSSGQESSGNTIYF. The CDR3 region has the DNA TGCGCCAGCAGCTCAGGACAGGAGAGCTCTGGAAACACCATATATTTT.

CDR3 sequence (DNA): TGCGCCAGCAGCTTGGACAGGGGTTACGAGCAGTACTTC. Its protein product is CASSLDRGYEQYF. The genes are TRBV5-1 and TRBJ2-7, with 7 bases lining up with TRBD1. V shed 0 bases and J 4 bases; nucleotides not matched to a gene: 1. Germline V lookup: CDR1 SGHRS, CDR2 YFSETQ. There are 13 residues in the CDR3.

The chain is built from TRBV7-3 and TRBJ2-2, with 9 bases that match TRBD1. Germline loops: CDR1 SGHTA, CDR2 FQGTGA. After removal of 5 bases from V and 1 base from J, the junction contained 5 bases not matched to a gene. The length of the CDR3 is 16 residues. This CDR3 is CASSPGQGLNTGELFF. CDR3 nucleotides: TGTGCCAGCAGCCCCGGACAGGGGCTGAACACCGGGGAGCTGTTTTTT.

The CDR3 nucleotides read TGCGCCAGCAGCTTGGGGGCGATGAGACGAGTGCCCGACACTGAAGCTTTCTTT. It codes for CASSLGAMRRVPDTEAFF. The chain couples TRBV5-1 to TRBJ1-1; no definite D call. The CDR3 spans 18 residues. Deletions cut 0 bases from V and 3 bases from J, with 21 bases between. From germline, CDR1 is SGHRS and CDR2 YFSETQ.

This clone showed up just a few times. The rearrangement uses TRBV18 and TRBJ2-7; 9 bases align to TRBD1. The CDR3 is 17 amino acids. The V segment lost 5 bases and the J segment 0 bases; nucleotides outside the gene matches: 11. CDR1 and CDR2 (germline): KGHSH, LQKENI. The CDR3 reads CASSAGQGLGASYEQYF. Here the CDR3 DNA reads TGTGCCAGCTCAGCGGGACAGGGATTGGGGGCCTCCTACGAGCAGTACTTC.

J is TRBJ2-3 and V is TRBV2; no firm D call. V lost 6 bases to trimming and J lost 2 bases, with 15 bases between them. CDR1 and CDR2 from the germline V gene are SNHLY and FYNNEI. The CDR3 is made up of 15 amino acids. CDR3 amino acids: CASRRLATNTDTQYF. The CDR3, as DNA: TGTGCCAGCAGGCGACTGGCAACAAACACAGATACGCAGTATTTT.

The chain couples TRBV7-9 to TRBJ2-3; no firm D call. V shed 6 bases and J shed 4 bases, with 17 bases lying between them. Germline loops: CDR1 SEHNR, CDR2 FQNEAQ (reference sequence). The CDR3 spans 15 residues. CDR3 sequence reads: CASRAAQAVADTQYF. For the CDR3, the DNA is TGTGCCAGCAGGGCTGCGCAGGCAGTTGCAGATACGCAGTATTTT.

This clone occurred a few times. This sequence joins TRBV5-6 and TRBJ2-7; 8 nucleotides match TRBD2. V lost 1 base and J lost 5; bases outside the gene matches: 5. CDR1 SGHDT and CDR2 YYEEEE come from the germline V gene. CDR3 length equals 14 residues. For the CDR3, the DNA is TGTGCCAGCAGCTTGATCGGGAGGGCTGACGAGCAGTACTTC. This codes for CASSLIGRADEQYF.

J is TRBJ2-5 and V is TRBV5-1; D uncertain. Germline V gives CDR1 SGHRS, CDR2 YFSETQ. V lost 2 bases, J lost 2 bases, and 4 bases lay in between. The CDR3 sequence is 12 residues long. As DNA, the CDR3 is TGCGCCAGCAGCTTTGAGCAAGAGACCCAGTACTTC. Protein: CASSFEQETQYF. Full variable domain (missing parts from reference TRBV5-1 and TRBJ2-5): KAGVTQTPRYLIKTRGQQVTLSCSPISGHRSVSWYQQTPGQGLQFLFEYFSETQRNKGNFPGRFSGRQFSNSRSEMNVSTLELGDSALYLCASSFEQETQYFGPGTRLLVL.

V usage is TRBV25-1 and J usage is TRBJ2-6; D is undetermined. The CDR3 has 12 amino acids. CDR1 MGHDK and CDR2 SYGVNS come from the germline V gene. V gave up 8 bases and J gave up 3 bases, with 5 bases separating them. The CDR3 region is CASGRGANVLTF. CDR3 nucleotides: TGTGCCAGCGGCCGTGGGGCCAACGTCCTGACTTTC.

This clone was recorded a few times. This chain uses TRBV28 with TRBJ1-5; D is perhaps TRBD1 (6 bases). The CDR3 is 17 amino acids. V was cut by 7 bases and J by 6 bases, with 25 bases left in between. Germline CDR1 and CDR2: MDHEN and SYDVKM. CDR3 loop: CASNHPAWTEFGQPQHF. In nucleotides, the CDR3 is TGTGCCAGCAACCATCCAGCCTGGACAGAGTTTGGTCAGCCCCAGCATTTT.

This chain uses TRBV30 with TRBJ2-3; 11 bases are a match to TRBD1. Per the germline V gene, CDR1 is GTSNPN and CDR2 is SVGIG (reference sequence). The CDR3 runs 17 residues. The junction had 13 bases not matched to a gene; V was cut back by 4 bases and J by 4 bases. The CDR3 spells CAWTAFGQGARPDTQYF. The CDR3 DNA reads TGTGCCTGGACCGCCTTCGGACAGGGGGCCCGCCCAGATACGCAGTATTTT.

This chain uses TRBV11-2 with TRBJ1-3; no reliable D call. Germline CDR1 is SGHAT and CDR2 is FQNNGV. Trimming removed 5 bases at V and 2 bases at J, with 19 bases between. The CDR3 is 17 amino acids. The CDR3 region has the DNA TGTGCCAGCAGCCCCTGGGCGGGCTTACGGACTGGAAACACCATATATTTT. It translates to CASSPWAGLRTGNTIYF.

Written as DNA, the CDR3 is TGTGCCGTCAACAGGGGCTCCTACAATGAGCAGTTCTTC. Amino acid sequence: CAVNRGSYNEQFF. The rearrangement uses TRBV10-3 and TRBJ2-1; 7 bases are a match to TRBD1. The germline gives CDR1 ENHRY, CDR2 SYGVKD. After removal of 11 bases from V and 0 bases from J, the junction contained 4 bases not matched to a gene. This CDR3 is 13 amino acids long.